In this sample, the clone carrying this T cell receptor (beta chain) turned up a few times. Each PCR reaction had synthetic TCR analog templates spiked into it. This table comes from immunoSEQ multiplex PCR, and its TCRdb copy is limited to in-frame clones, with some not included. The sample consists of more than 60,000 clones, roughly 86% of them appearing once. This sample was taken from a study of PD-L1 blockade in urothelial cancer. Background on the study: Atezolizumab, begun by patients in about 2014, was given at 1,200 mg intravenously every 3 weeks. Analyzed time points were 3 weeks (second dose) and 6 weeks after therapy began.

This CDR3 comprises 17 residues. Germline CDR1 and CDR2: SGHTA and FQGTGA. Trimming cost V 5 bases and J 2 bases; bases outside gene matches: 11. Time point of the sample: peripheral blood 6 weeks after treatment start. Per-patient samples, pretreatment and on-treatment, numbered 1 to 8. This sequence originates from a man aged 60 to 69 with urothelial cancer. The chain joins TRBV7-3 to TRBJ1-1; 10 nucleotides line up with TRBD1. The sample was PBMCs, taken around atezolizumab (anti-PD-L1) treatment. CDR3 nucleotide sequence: TGTGCCAGCAGCCTAATGCCGGGACAGGGGTTCAACACTGAAGCTTTCTTT. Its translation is CASSLMPGQGFNTEAFF.